This T cell receptor beta chain was observed in a study of human T cells and chemical hapten exposure (dated by TCRdb to the early 2020s). For the wider study: For sensitization, 2% DPC in acetone was applied to a 2 cm by 2 cm area of upper inner arm skin. Throughout the study period of 20 to 30 weeks, patients also received therapeutic DPC doses to the scalp every week. Patch testing was performed on the upper back with Finn chambers containing 0.01% DPC, and the patch tests were scored after 6 days according to International Contact Dermatitis Research Group standards. Blood was sampled from patients pre-sensitization (week 0) and at 2, 6 and about 24 weeks after DPC sensitization. Libraries were pooled for sequencing, and variation in per-sample TCR yields was attributed mainly to small differences in library volumes within the pool. Most of the patients in the cohort were female, and the cohort covered alopecia areata with under or over 50% scalp involvement, alopecia totalis and alopecia universalis. Blood for TCR sequencing was provided by twenty-nine alopecia patients at one to four time points (pre-sensitization, 2, 6 and 24 weeks). In alopecia patients, the study followed how the peripheral blood TCR repertoire changed in vivo over primary and secondary sensitization to diphenylcyclopropenone (DPC), a hapten. Study-wide conclusions, independent of this receptor: Because all patients had alopecia, a presumed autoimmune disease, the immune response of the patients might differ from that of healthy individuals. Significantly more large CDR3 similarity clusters were formed by expanded TCRs than by pre-sensitization or healthy control sets, consistent with antigen-driven responses. Repeated subsampling changed both the strength of the expansion versus patch-test correlation and the threshold at which the correlation became significant. Patch test score correlated positively with the number of PT1 expanded TCRs, reaching significance at thresholds 8, 16 and 32 but not at 4. No change with DPC sensitization was found in the number of TCRs above 1 in 1000 frequency, and no evidence of global repertoire structure alterations was found.

Turning to this clonotype: Its antigen target is currently unknown. No base quality values were provided; no much bigger clone lies one nucleotide off.

The sample's time point, from its label and the paper: pre-sensitization, week 0. Sample treatment or condition, as interpreted from the label and publication: therapeutic diphenylcyclopropenone sensitization with weekly scalp DPC. Blood at each patch-test visit was drawn before the patch test was applied. To be eligible, patients had to be aged 18 to 70, diagnosed with alopecia and judged suitable for DPC therapy, while pregnant patients were excluded. Total RNA was isolated from unfractionated whole blood collected in Tempus Blood RNA tubes. In the germline V gene, CDR1 corresponds to SGHTA and CDR2 to FQGTGA. Trimming removed 3 bases from V and 4 bases from J, leaving 16 bases between the germline ends. From the cysteine up to the phenylalanine, the CDR3 has a length of 17 residues. Here the CDR3 DNA is all that survives: 51 bases in frame from base 1. Receptor amplification or capture employed RACE. The sequencer listed for this sample is NextSeq 500. Library preparation attached unique molecular identifiers to individual cDNA molecules for quantitative, reproducible TCR counting. For every blood RNA sample, sequencing covered both the TCR alpha and TCR beta chains. The paper's processing steps were these. Samples had a median of roughly 98,000 TCRs, with a range from about 23,224 to 690,600. The Decombinator software suite was used to annotate the V, J and CDR3 of the TCR reads. For PS versus PT1 abundance plots, all samples were subsampled to the same number of TCRs (28,000). Expanded TCRs were defined as absent before sensitization and observed at least eight times at the 2-week time point. Using fastp at Q25 and MiXCR, TCRdb reprocessed the public reads and kept productive beta chains. Rows are combined by CDR3 protein, so each entry shows the most common genes and DNA. The V and J calls were not made by the authors but by TCRdb's processing. The sample profile shows 250,000 or so distinct CDR3 sequences; just under 8% of them were found once. Around 1.2% of the sample is held by the ten biggest clonotypes.

This sequence was found in a young man with alopecia areata. Some clones in this sample may be carry-over from other donors' samples. This receptor chain uses TRBV7-3 and TRBJ2-6, and possibly TRBD1, on 6 matching bases. This specimen was whole blood, taken in connection with sensitization to the hapten diphenylcyclopropenone (DPC). Here is the DNA: TGTGCCAGCAGCTTCGGCAGGGGAAAGGAAGGGGCCAACGTCCTGACTTTC. Its product reads: CASSFGRGKEGANVLTF.